This T cell receptor (beta chain) came from a study of blood T cell repertoires in COVID-19. Study-level information: Acute and convalescent COVID-19 specimens originated in the United States, Italy and Spain. T cells, B-cell-depleted T cells, or PBMCs supplied cDNA or gDNA.

With 3 bases clipped from V and 6 bases from J, the junction kept 10 bases outside the gene matches. CDR1 is MNHNS, CDR2 SASEGT, per germline. The CDR3 is 16 residues long. As originally analysed: Quantification of nucleated cells was approximated via reference gene primer amplification. Clones were read by immunoSEQ multiplex PCR, and TCRdb kept only the in-frame ones, dropping some. That table furnishes V, J and clone size, whereas the DNA furnished D and trimming. The repertoire holds some 49,000 clones, about four fifths seen once, with around 2.5% in the top ten. This clone was counted a few times.

Specimen: peripheral blood. This chain links TRBV6-1 with TRBJ1-5, with 8 bases lining up with TRBD1. The origin of this receptor is a woman aged 55-69 years with acute or convalescent COVID-19. CDR3 protein: CASSDRRQGWIQPQHF. The CDR3 nucleotides are TGTGCCAGCAGTGACCGAAGACAGGGGTGGATTCAGCCCCAGCATTTT.